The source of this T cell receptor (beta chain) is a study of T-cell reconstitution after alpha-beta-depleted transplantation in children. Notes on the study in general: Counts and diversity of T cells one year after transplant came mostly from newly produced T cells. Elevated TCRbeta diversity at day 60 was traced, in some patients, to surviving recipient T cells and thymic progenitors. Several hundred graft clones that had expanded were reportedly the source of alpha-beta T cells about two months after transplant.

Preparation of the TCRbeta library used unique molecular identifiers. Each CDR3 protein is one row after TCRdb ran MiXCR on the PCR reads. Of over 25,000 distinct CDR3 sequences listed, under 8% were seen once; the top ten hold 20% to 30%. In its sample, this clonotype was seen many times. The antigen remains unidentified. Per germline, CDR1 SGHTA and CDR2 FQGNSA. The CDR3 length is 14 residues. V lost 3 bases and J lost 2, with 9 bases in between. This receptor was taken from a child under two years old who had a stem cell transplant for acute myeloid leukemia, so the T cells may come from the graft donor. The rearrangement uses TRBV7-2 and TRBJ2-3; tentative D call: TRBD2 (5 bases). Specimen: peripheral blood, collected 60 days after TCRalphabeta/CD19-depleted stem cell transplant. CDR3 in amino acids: CASSFLAATDTQYF. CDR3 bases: TGTGCCAGCAGCTTTCTAGCCGCCACAGATACGCAGTATTTT.